The 20 T cell receptor beta chains below were found in one sample sequenced in a study of T cells and copy number aberrations in small-cell lung cancer. Profiled with immunoSEQ multiplex PCR; TCRdb holds only in-frame clones, not every one. The table lists thousands of clones, around four fifths of them singletons. The sequenced material came from normal tissue next to the tumor. The receptors derive from a woman between 45 and 60 years old with small cell lung cancer.

V usage is TRBV27 and J usage is TRBJ2-1; the D is unclear. This CDR3 spans 13 amino acids. The germline V gene has CDR1 MNHEY and CDR2 SMNVEV (reference sequence). The ends were cut back, 1 base at V and 8 bases at J, with 9 bases in the middle. CDR3 loop: CASSLLMWDEQFF. DNA of the CDR3: TGTGCCAGCAGTTTATTGATGTGGGATGAGCAGTTCTTC.

Comment on this clone: This sample also contains other DNA sequences that code for the same CDR3. The V and J genes are TRBV6-5 and TRBJ1-5; TRBD1 matches 7 bases. Germline CDR1 MNHEY, CDR2 SVGAGI. The CDR3 consists of 15 residues. Trimming took 2 bases from V and 5 from J; bases not matched to a gene: 6. For the CDR3, the DNA is TGTGCCAGCAGTTACACAACAGGGGAGGATCAGCCCCAGCATTTT. This sequence encodes CASSYTTGEDQPQHF.

J is TRBJ1-2 and V is TRBV19; perhaps TRBD1 as D (6 bases). Trimming shortened V by 8 bases and J by 4 bases, and 14 bases separated the two germline ends. CDR1 is LNHDA and CDR2 is SQIVND in the germline V gene (reference sequence). This CDR3 is built from 13 residues. CDR3 sequence reads: CASRQVTGYGYTF. CDR3 nucleotides: TGTGCCAGTCGACAGGTCACCGGCTATGGCTACACCTTC.

The chain couples TRBV4-1 to TRBJ1-3; D is perhaps TRBD1 (5 bases). The CDR3 has 18 residues. Germline assignment: CDR1 MGHRA and CDR2 YSYEKL. V was shortened by 3 bases and J by 0 bases, with 18 bases between the two germline ends. CDR3 DNA: TGCGCCAGCAGCCACGCCCCGGGACTAACTTACTCTGGAAACACCATATATTTT. It specifies CASSHAPGLTYSGNTIYF.

The chain uses TRBV7-9 and TRBJ2-7; no clear D. Germline V gene sequence: CDR1 SEHNR, CDR2 FQNEAQ (reference sequence). Trimming left V 8 bases short and J 2 bases short, with 16 bases between. The CDR3 spans 14 residues. In DNA form, the CDR3 reads TGTGCCAGCGCACCCTCGGCAGTAACCTACGAGCAGTACTTC. It translates to CASAPSAVTYEQYF.

The chain joins TRBV11-3 to TRBJ1-1; D possibly corresponds to TRBD1 (5 bases). The V end lost 5 bases, the J end lost 1 base, and 14 bases lay between the germline ends. This CDR3 is built from 15 residues. Germline-derived CDR1 and CDR2 are SGHNT and YENEEA. CDR3 amino acids: CASSAPRDGNTEAFF. CDR3 bases: TGTGCCAGCAGCGCACCCAGGGACGGGAACACTGAAGCTTTCTTT.

The chain carries TRBV2 and TRBJ2-1, with 12 bases fitting TRBD2. With 5 bases clipped from V and 10 bases from J, the junction kept 3 bases outside the gene matches. The CDR3 covers 13 residues. CDR1 is SNHLY, CDR2 FYNNEI, per germline. The CDR3 nucleotides are TGTGCCAGCAGTCCCGGACTAGCGGGAGAGCAGTTCTTC. It encodes CASSPGLAGEQFF.

The chain links TRBV19 to TRBJ1-1; perhaps TRBD1 as D (6 bases). Germline loops: CDR1 LNHDA, CDR2 SQIVND (reference sequence). V shed 5 bases and J shed 1 base, with 11 bases lying between them. The CDR3 totals 14 residues. The CDR3 sequence is CASSQKTGNTEAFF. The CDR3 nucleotides read TGTGCCAGTAGTCAAAAGACAGGGAACACTGAAGCTTTCTTT. Based on the CDR3 plus reference TRBV19 and TRBJ1-1, the full variable domain is DGGITQSPKYLFRKEGQNVTLSCEQNLNHDAMYWYRQDPGQGLRLIYYSQIVNDFQKGDIAEGYSVSREKKESFPLTVTSAQKNPTAFYLCASSQKTGNTEAFFGQGTRLTVV.

This chain's CDR3 is CSVNRGGDEQFF. The CDR3 DNA reads TGCAGCGTAAACAGGGGCGGGGATGAGCAGTTCTTC. This sequence joins TRBV29-1 and TRBJ2-1; perhaps TRBD1 as D (7 bases). CDR3 length equals 12 residues. V shed 6 bases and J shed 8 bases, with 14 bases lying between them. Germline lookup yields CDR1 SQVTM and CDR2 ANQGSEA.

V and J are TRBV29-1 and TRBJ2-1, with a tentative D call TRBD1 (6 bases). CDR3 length: 15 amino acids. Per the germline V gene, CDR1 is SQVTM and CDR2 is ANQGSEA. V lost 5 bases, J lost 0 bases, and 14 bases lay in between. CDR3 nucleotides: TGCAGCGTTATAGAACAGGGTAGCTCCTACAATGAGCAGTTCTTC. Translating it yields CSVIEQGSSYNEQFF.

The chain joins TRBV5-1 to TRBJ2-6, with D uncertain. Germline V gene lookup returns CDR1 SGHRS and CDR2 YFSETQ. The ends were cut back, 0 bases at V and 2 bases at J, with 9 bases in the middle. The CDR3 runs 16 residues. CDR3 sequence: CASSLAQDTGANVLTF. The CDR3 nucleotides read TGCGCCAGCAGCTTGGCCCAGGATACTGGGGCCAACGTCCTGACTTTC.

The J gene is TRBJ2-2, the V gene TRBV5-1; the D is unclear. Germline values: CDR1 SGHRS, CDR2 YFSETQ. Trimming left V 0 bases short and J 7 bases short, with 4 bases between. The CDR3 runs to 12 residues. CDR3 nucleotide sequence: TGCGCCAGCAGCTTGGTCGGCGGGGAGCTGTTTTTT. As protein: CASSLVGGELFF. The whole variable domain, remainder taken from reference TRBV5-1 and TRBJ2-2, is KAGVTQTPRYLIKTRGQQVTLSCSPISGHRSVSWYQQTPGQGLQFLFEYFSETQRNKGNFPGRFSGRQFSNSRSEMNVSTLELGDSALYLCASSLVGGELFFGEGSRLTVL.

This chain joins TRBV28 and TRBJ2-2, with D possibly being TRBD2 (7 bases). CDR3 size: 16 residues. The V gene lost 8 bases and the J gene lost 2 bases, with 18 bases spanning the gap. Germline CDR1 is MDHEN and CDR2 is SYDVKM. The DNA of the CDR3 is TGTGCCAGCCGGGCGGGGGCTAGCAGAAACACCGGGGAGCTGTTTTTT. Translating gives CASRAGASRNTGELFF.

V gene TRBV5-1 combines with J gene TRBJ2-7; 9 nucleotides match TRBD1. CDR3 length: 15 amino acids. V shed 0 bases, J shed 5 bases, and the junction held 6 bases outside the gene matches. Germline V gene lookup returns CDR1 SGHRS and CDR2 YFSETQ. CDR3 nucleotides: TGCGCCAGCAGCTTGGTCGGCGGACAGGGGCACGAGCAGTACTTC. Protein product: CASSLVGGQGHEQYF.

The V gene is TRBV5-4, the J gene TRBJ1-1; 8 bases line up with TRBD1. CDR1 and CDR2 (germline): SGHNT, YYREEE (reference sequence). V shed 2 bases, J shed 5 bases, and the junction held 5 bases outside the gene matches. There are 14 residues in the CDR3. CDR3 sequence (DNA): TGTGCCAGCAGCTTACCAGGGGGCGAGACTGAAGCTTTCTTT. It specifies CASSLPGGETEAFF.

The chain combines TRBV6-6 with TRBJ2-1; TRBD2 matches at 12 bases. The V and J ends lost 7 bases and 4 bases, in that order; junction bases with no gene match: 5. Germline CDR1 reads MNHNY; CDR2 reads SVGAGI (reference sequence). This CDR3 is built from 15 residues. CDR3 sequence reads: CASTRLAGAYNEQFF. In nucleotides, the CDR3 is TGTGCCAGCACTCGACTAGCGGGAGCGTACAATGAGCAGTTCTTC.

V usage is TRBV6-5 and J usage is TRBJ2-1; the D gene could be TRBD1 or TRBD2 (5 bases each). From germline, CDR1 is MNHEY and CDR2 SVGAGI. V was cut by 10 bases and J by 2 bases, with 12 bases left in between. The CDR3 spans 13 residues. The DNA for the CDR3 is TGTGCCACACAGGCCGGGACCTACAATGAGCAGTTCTTC. It encodes CATQAGTYNEQFF.

The chain carries TRBV19 and TRBJ2-1; no clear D gene. The CDR3 covers 13 residues. V gave up 5 bases and J gave up 1 base, with 6 bases separating them. The germline V gene has CDR1 LNHDA and CDR2 SQIVND (reference sequence). In nucleotides, the CDR3 is TGTGCCAGTAGTTCTACATCCTACAATGAGCAGTTCTTC. Encoded protein: CASSSTSYNEQFF.

V and J are TRBV9 and TRBJ2-7; TRBD2 aligns across 7 bases. The V segment lost 6 bases and the J segment 4 bases; nucleotides outside the gene matches: 13. The CDR3 contains 15 residues. CDR1 and CDR2 (germline): SGDLS, YYNGEE. The CDR3 DNA sequence: TGTGCCAGCAACCTAAGCGGGGATGAAGAGTACGAGCAGTACTTC. Protein product: CASNLSGDEEYEQYF.

As concerns this clone: Other DNA sequences in this specimen translate into the identical CDR3. The V call is TRBV9, the J call TRBJ2-2, with D hard to call. Between the trimmed V and J ends, which lost 0 bases and 4 bases, there was a span of 4 bases. CDR3 length: 13 amino acids. In germline, CDR1 is SGDLS, CDR2 YYNGEE. This CDR3 is CASSVDLTGELFF. The CDR3 region has the DNA TGTGCCAGCAGCGTAGATCTCACCGGGGAGCTGTTTTTT.